This TCR beta chain is drawn from a study of blood T cell repertoires in COVID-19. Study at large: Collection of acute and convalescent COVID-19 samples took place in the United States, Italy and Spain. PBMCs, B-cell-depleted T cells, or T cells were the source of the cDNA or gDNA that made up the material.

Authors' analysis steps: Amplification with reference gene primers provided the estimates of nucleated cell counts. The method was immunoSEQ multiplex PCR; TCRdb's version includes in-frame clones alone and lacks a portion of them. V, J and clone size are taken as reported in that table, and D and trimming were inferred from the DNA itself. This sample has 150,000 to 200,000 clones; approximately 83% occur once, and the top ten carry roughly 8.2%. V lost 0 bases and J lost 6; bases outside the gene matches: 8. CDR3 length: 16 residues. The germline CDR1 and CDR2 sequences are SGHRS and YFSETQ. A single count supports this clone.

The chain is built from TRBV5-1 and TRBJ1-4, with TRBD1 identical over 7 bases. Source material: peripheral blood. This TCR derives from a man aged 60-69 years with acute or convalescent COVID-19. The CDR3 nucleotides read TGCGCCAGCAGCTTGGACAGGGGAGTGAAGGATGAAAAACTGTTTTTT. It yields the protein CASSLDRGVKDEKLFF. The complete variable domain, with remaining parts taken from reference TRBV5-1 and TRBJ1-4, reads KAGVTQTPRYLIKTRGQQVTLSCSPISGHRSVSWYQQTPGQGLQFLFEYFSETQRNKGNFPGRFSGRQFSNSRSEMNVSTLELGDSALYLCASSLDRGVKDEKLFFGSGTQLSVL.